These 22 T cell receptor beta chains originate from one sample sequenced in a study of blood T cell repertoires in COVID-19. Here immunoSEQ multiplex PCR was the method, and the copy in TCRdb shows in-frame clones only, minus some. The table shows roughly 230,000 clones, with over 70% occurring only once. Sequencing used peripheral blood. All receptors derive from a middle-aged man with active or convalescent COVID-19.

V and J are TRBV4-1 and TRBJ2-7; D remains ambiguous. V lost 4 bases and J lost 2, with 15 bases in between. CDR1 and CDR2 (germline): MGHRA, YSYEKL. The CDR3 loop spans 15 amino acids. CDR3 in amino acids: CASSPGVASTYEQYF. CDR3 DNA: TGCGCCAGCAGCCCCGGAGTCGCCAGCACCTACGAGCAGTACTTC.

The V gene is TRBV5-1, the J gene TRBJ1-2, with 8 bases that match TRBD1. This CDR3 spans 16 amino acids. J gave up 5 bases and V 2 bases, and 11 bases lay outside the gene matches. Germline values: CDR1 SGHRS, CDR2 YFSETQ. CDR3 region: CASSLGQGLGNYGYTF. The DNA of the CDR3 is TGCGCCAGCAGCTTAGGACAGGGTTTGGGGAATTATGGCTACACCTTC.

The chain links TRBV19 to TRBJ2-1; D perhaps matches TRBD1 (6 bases). Trimming cost V 4 bases and J 9 bases, with 19 bases left between them. CDR1 and CDR2 from the germline V gene are LNHDA and SQIVND (reference sequence). The CDR3 is made up of 15 amino acids. CDR3 loop: CASSTQGSGGGEQFF. The DNA for the CDR3 is TGTGCCAGTAGTACACAGGGTTCCGGCGGTGGTGAGCAGTTCTTC.

The V and J genes are TRBV10-3 and TRBJ2-2, with D unclear. The CDR3 has 13 amino acids. Germline V lookup: CDR1 ENHRY, CDR2 SYGVKD. Trimming left V 7 bases short and J 7 bases short, with 13 bases between. The CDR3 is CAIMNEESGELFF. The CDR3 DNA sequence: TGTGCCATCATGAATGAGGAAAGCGGGGAGCTGTTTTTT.

The rearrangement links TRBV30 to TRBJ1-3, with TRBD1 as a possible D gene (5 bases). In germline, CDR1 is GTSNPN, CDR2 SVGIG (reference sequence). The CDR3 is 13 amino acids. Trimming removed 0 bases at V and 4 bases at J, with 7 bases between. The CDR3 protein is CAWSVRGGNTIYF. CDR3 coding DNA: TGTGCCTGGAGTGTAAGGGGAGGAAACACCATATATTTT.

The V call is TRBV5-8, the J call TRBJ1-2; D remains unclear. Germline lookup yields CDR1 SGHTS and CDR2 YDEGEE. CDR3 length: 13 amino acids. The V end was cut by 0 bases, the J end by 4 bases, with 7 bases between. CDR3 nucleotide sequence: TGTGCCAGCAGCTTGGGGGCGGGCTATGGCTACACCTTC. As protein: CASSLGAGYGYTF. Together with reference TRBV5-8 and TRBJ1-2, the CDR3 gives the full variable domain: EAGVTQSPTHLIKTRGQQATLRCSPISGHTSVYWYQQALGLGLQFLLWYDEGEERNRGNFPPRFSGRQFPNYSSELNVNALELEDSALYLCASSLGAGYGYTFGSGTRLTVV.

The chain has TRBV12-3 or TRBV12-4 and TRBJ2-7, with a weak D call TRBD1 (5 bases). V lost 4 bases and J 3 bases, leaving 10 bases between the germline ends. The CDR3 length is 13 residues. Here the CDR3 DNA reads TGTGCCAGCAGTTCAGGTCAGGGCTACGAGCAGTACTTC. Its protein product is CASSSGQGYEQYF.

The V and J genes are TRBV7-9 and TRBJ2-5; D not certain. V dropped 1 base and J dropped 5 bases, with 11 bases sitting between them. Germline assignment: CDR1 SEHNR and CDR2 FQNEAQ (reference sequence). The CDR3 is 14 amino acids. CDR3 in amino acids: CASSLEIAGETQYF. CDR3 DNA sequence: TGTGCCAGCAGCTTAGAGATAGCCGGGGAGACCCAGTACTTC.

This clone was counted between two and nine times. The chain joins TRBV19 to TRBJ2-7; weak D call: TRBD1 (6 bases). Germline CDR1 is LNHDA and CDR2 is SQIVND (reference sequence). V lost 3 bases and J lost 2, with 14 bases in between. This CDR3 is 15 amino acids long. CDR3 DNA sequence: TGTGCCAGTAGTATTAGTACAGGGCCTACCTACGAGCAGTACTTC. This sequence encodes CASSISTGPTYEQYF.

This CDR3 reads CASSFLKTEAFF. The CDR3 coding sequence is TGTGCCAGCAGCTTCCTTAAAACTGAAGCTTTCTTT. The J gene is TRBJ1-1, the V gene TRBV11-2, with D unclear. The CDR3 sequence is 12 residues long. Germline CDR1 and CDR2: SGHAT and FQNNGV. Trimming left V 3 bases short and J 5 bases short, with 7 bases between.

The chain combines TRBV5-1 with TRBJ1-1; possibly TRBD1 for D (5 bases). Trimming cost V 0 bases and J 4 bases, with 13 bases left between them. This CDR3 has 15 residues. CDR1 and CDR2 from the germline V gene are SGHRS and YFSETQ. For the CDR3, the DNA is TGCGCCAGCAGCTTGGGCCGGGGGGATGCCACTGAAGCTTTCTTT. Its translation: CASSLGRGDATEAFF.

This rearrangement joins TRBV6-5 to TRBJ1-1, with 12 bases that match TRBD1. V lost 4 bases and J lost 5; bases outside the gene matches: 8. Germline V gene sequence: CDR1 MNHEY, CDR2 SVGAGI. CDR3 length equals 16 residues. In DNA form, the CDR3 reads TGTGCCAGCAGTTCGGGACAGGGGGCGATTATGACTGAAGCTTTCTTT. It codes for CASSSGQGAIMTEAFF.

The chain has TRBV7-2 and TRBJ2-3; TRBD1 is a possible D gene (5 bases). Trimming removed 2 bases at V and 2 bases at J, with 11 bases between. Germline-derived CDR1 and CDR2 are SGHTA and FQGNSA. The CDR3 contains 15 residues. CDR3 region: CASSLWGGDTDTQYF. The CDR3 DNA reads TGTGCCAGCAGCTTATGGGGCGGAGACACAGATACGCAGTATTTT.

This chain uses TRBV28 with TRBJ2-2, with D possibly being TRBD1 (5 bases). V lost 3 bases, J lost 4 bases, and 12 bases lay in between. From germline, CDR1 is MDHEN and CDR2 SYDVKM. This CDR3 region has 15 residues. CDR3 loop: CASSLDPRGTGELFF. Here the CDR3 DNA reads TGTGCCAGCAGTTTGGACCCTAGGGGCACCGGGGAGCTGTTTTTT.

The chain links TRBV30 to TRBJ2-7; D is unclear. The V gene lost 2 bases and the J gene lost 3 bases, with 5 bases spanning the gap. Germline CDR1 and CDR2: GTSNPN and SVGIG (reference sequence). The CDR3 totals 11 residues. This CDR3 is CAWSKYYEQYF. DNA of the CDR3: TGTGCCTGGAGTAAATACTACGAGCAGTACTTC.

The table lists this clone with a count of one. The J gene is TRBJ2-1, the V gene TRBV5-1; TRBD2 might be the D (6 bases). Germline assignment: CDR1 SGHRS and CDR2 YFSETQ. With 2 bases removed from V and 6 bases from J, the gap between germline ends came to 9 bases. The CDR3 has 13 amino acids. Written as DNA, the CDR3 is TGCGCCAGCAGCTTAGGGGACTCCAATGAGCAGTTCTTC. Its translation is CASSLGDSNEQFF.

This clone was counted only a few times. Other nucleotide sequences from this sample produce the same CDR3. The chain recombines TRBV18 with TRBJ2-7; D remains ambiguous. V lost 1 base to trimming and J lost 0 bases, with 7 bases between them. The germline CDR1 and CDR2 sequences are KGHSH and LQKENI. The CDR3 consists of 14 residues. The CDR3 DNA reads TGTGCCAGCTCACCACGCGGCAACTCCTACGAGCAGTACTTC. It yields the protein CASSPRGNSYEQYF.

This chain joins TRBV3-1 (or the pseudogene TRBV3-2) and TRBJ2-1, with 7 bases aligning to TRBD1. The germline V gene encodes CDR1 LGHDT and CDR2 YNNKEL (reference sequence). The CDR3 sequence is 15 residues long. V was clipped by 1 base and J by 0 bases; unmatched bases: 0. CDR3 protein: CASSQGQGSYNEQFF. The CDR3 nucleotides read TGTGCCAGCAGCCAAGGACAGGGCTCCTACAATGAGCAGTTCTTC.

As concerns this clone: Sequence at one end of the junction differs from germline and may be a read error. The rearrangement links TRBV7-7 to TRBJ1-4; 10 nucleotides align to TRBD1. Germline CDR1 is SSHAT and CDR2 is FNYEAQ (reference sequence). This CDR3 contains 16 residues. The CDR3 reads CASRGGQGRTNEKLFF. CDR3 coding DNA: TGTGCTAGCAGGGGGGGACAGGGGAGAACTAATGAAAAACTGTTTTTT.

V and J are TRBV5-1 and TRBJ1-3; D is possibly TRBD1 (6 bases). The V gene's germline CDR1 is SGHRS and CDR2 YFSETQ. There are 17 residues in the CDR3. V lost 7 bases and J lost 0, with 20 bases in between. The CDR3 sequence is CASRIDLGQTSGNTIYF. DNA for the CDR3: TGCGCCAGCCGAATAGACCTTGGACAGACCTCTGGAAACACCATATATTTT.

The chain combines TRBV28 with TRBJ2-7; 7 bases match TRBD2. CDR1 is MDHEN and CDR2 is SYDVKM in the germline V gene. The length of the CDR3 is 14 residues. Trimming took 8 bases from V and 7 from J; bases not matched to a gene: 14. Here the CDR3 DNA reads TGTGCCAGCCACCAAGCGGGGCGGCCGGGGGAGCAGTACTTC. Translated, it gives CASHQAGRPGEQYF.

The CDR3 sequence is CASSRGGYNEQFF. The CDR3 region has the DNA TGTGCCAGCAGTCGGGGGGGATACAATGAGCAGTTCTTC. This rearrangement joins TRBV25-1 to TRBJ2-1; 8 bases are a match to TRBD2. With V trimmed by 5 bases and J by 4 bases, 1 base remained unmatched. This CDR3 is built from 13 residues. From germline, CDR1 is MGHDK and CDR2 SYGVNS.